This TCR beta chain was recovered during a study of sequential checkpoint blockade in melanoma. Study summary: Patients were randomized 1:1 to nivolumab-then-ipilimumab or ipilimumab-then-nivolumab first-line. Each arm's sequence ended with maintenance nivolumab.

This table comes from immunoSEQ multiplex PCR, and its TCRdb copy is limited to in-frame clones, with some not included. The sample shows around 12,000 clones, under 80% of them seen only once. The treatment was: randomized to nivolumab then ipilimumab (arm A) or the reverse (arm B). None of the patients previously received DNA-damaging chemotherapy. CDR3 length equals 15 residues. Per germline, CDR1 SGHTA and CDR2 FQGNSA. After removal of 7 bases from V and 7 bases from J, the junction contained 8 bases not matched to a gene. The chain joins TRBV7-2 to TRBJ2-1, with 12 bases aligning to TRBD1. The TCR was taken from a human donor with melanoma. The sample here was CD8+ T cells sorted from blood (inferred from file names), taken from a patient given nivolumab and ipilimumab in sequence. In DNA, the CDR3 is TGTGCCAGCAACCCTGGGGACAGGGGGCTGAATGAGCAGTTCTTC. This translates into CASNPGDRGLNEQFF.